This entry lists 22 T cell receptor beta chains sequenced from one sample in a study of blood T cells in healthy people across ages. Primers used in a second PCR of roughly 6 to 12 cycles were a sample-barcoded 5' primer and a J-beta primer mix. TCRdb reprocessed the 5' RACE reads via MiXCR and lists one record per CDR3 protein. The sample has around 1.5 million distinct CDR3 sequences; 45% to 70% are singletons. The sample was blood. The receptor source for this set is a man younger than 35 in good health.

The chain combines TRBV11-2 with TRBJ2-2; weak D call: TRBD2 (6 bases). The CDR3 length is 17 residues. Germline CDR1 reads SGHAT; CDR2 reads FQNNGV. V lost 5 bases to trimming and J lost 5 bases, with 21 bases between them. This CDR3 is CASSRNLGTPRTGELFF. The CDR3 nucleotides are TGTGCCAGCAGCCGGAACCTCGGGACTCCAAGGACCGGGGAGCTGTTTTTT.

This chain uses TRBV7-8 with TRBJ2-5, with 8 nucleotides matching TRBD2. The CDR3 runs to 16 residues. Trimming removed 3 bases from V and 1 base from J; junction bases left unmatched: 7. Germline assignment: CDR1 SGHVS and CDR2 FQNEAQ. CDR3 loop: CASSFTSGSPQETQYF. The CDR3, as DNA: TGTGCCAGCAGCTTTACTAGCGGAAGCCCCCAAGAGACCCAGTACTTC.

V gene TRBV7-2 combines with J gene TRBJ2-1, with D perhaps TRBD1 (5 bases). Trimming removed 6 bases from V and 6 bases from J, with 21 bases in between. Germline CDR1 and CDR2: SGHTA and FQGNSA. This CDR3 is 16 amino acids long. DNA of the CDR3: TGTGCCAGCAGTTTATTAGGGGCAGGGCCTCTCAATGAGCAGTTCTTC. Its protein product is CASSLLGAGPLNEQFF.

V and J are TRBV20-1 and TRBJ2-1, with D perhaps TRBD2 (6 bases). The V end was cut by 5 bases, the J end by 5 bases, with 19 bases between. Germline CDR1 is DFQATT and CDR2 is SNEGSKA (reference sequence). The CDR3 runs 15 residues. The CDR3 DNA reads TGCAGTGCTGATCAGGAGGGCCCCCCAAACAATGAGCAGTTCTTC. Its protein is CSADQEGPPNNEQFF.

The rearrangement uses TRBV6-5 and TRBJ2-3, with a tentative D call TRBD1 (5 bases). Looked up from germline, CDR1 is MNHEY and CDR2 is SVGAGI. Trimming left V 8 bases short and J 4 bases short, with 16 bases between. The CDR3 is made up of 14 amino acids. In DNA form, the CDR3 reads TGTGCCAGCCAGGCAGGGATGCCTTCAGATACGCAGTATTTT. Translated: CASQAGMPSDTQYF.

This chain uses TRBV30 with TRBJ2-7; unclear D gene. Looked up from germline, CDR1 is GTSNPN and CDR2 is SVGIG (reference sequence). The CDR3 sequence is 13 residues long. V lost 0 bases, J lost 5 bases, and 11 bases lay in between. In nucleotides, the CDR3 is TGTGCCTGGAGTGTAAGGTGGATCCACGAGCAGTACTTC. Translated, it gives CAWSVRWIHEQYF.

The V and J genes are TRBV6-5 and TRBJ2-7; D is possibly TRBD2 (6 bases). This CDR3 spans 15 amino acids. The ends were cut back, 5 bases at V and 0 bases at J, with 14 bases in the middle. Germline lookup yields CDR1 MNHEY and CDR2 SVGAGI. The CDR3 is CASSQPGLLSYEQYF. DNA for the CDR3: TGTGCCAGCAGTCAGCCGGGACTCCTCTCCTACGAGCAGTACTTC.

The CDR3 DNA reads TGTGCCAGCAGTGAAGCACGGACGGGCACAGATACGCAGTATTTT. It encodes CASSEARTGTDTQYF. V usage is TRBV2 and J usage is TRBJ2-3; D not certain. Deletions cut 0 bases from V and 1 base from J, with 8 bases between. The CDR3 is made up of 15 amino acids. Germline CDR1 and CDR2: SNHLY and FYNNEI.

Only a few counts were recorded for this clonotype. This sequence joins TRBV5-1 and TRBJ2-7; 9 nucleotides line up with TRBD1. The CDR3 is 16 amino acids. CDR1 is SGHRS, CDR2 YFSETQ, per germline. V dropped 4 bases and J dropped 3; count of bases not matched to a gene: 11. CDR3 region: CASSPRDREALYEQYF. CDR3 DNA sequence: TGCGCCAGCAGCCCCCGGGACAGGGAGGCCCTCTACGAGCAGTACTTC.

The chain links TRBV20-1 to TRBJ2-1; 8 bases align to TRBD2. In germline, CDR1 is DFQATT, CDR2 SNEGSKA (reference sequence). The CDR3 is made up of 14 amino acids. V was clipped by 5 bases and J by 0 bases; unmatched bases: 3. This chain's CDR3 is CSAESGSSYNEQFF. The CDR3 DNA follows: TGCAGTGCTGAAAGCGGGAGCTCCTACAATGAGCAGTTCTTC.

The rearrangement joins TRBV4-1 to TRBJ2-5; D is uncertain. This CDR3 is built from 15 residues. V was cut by 1 base and J by 5 bases, with 14 bases left in between. CDR1 and CDR2 (germline): MGHRA, YSYEKL. The CDR3 loop reads CASSQVGRSWETQYF. In nucleotides, the CDR3 is TGCGCCAGCAGCCAAGTCGGGCGGTCTTGGGAGACCCAGTACTTC.

The rearrangement uses TRBV20-1 and TRBJ1-2; 7 bases are shared with TRBD1. This CDR3 has 18 amino acids. After removal of 3 bases from V and 0 bases from J, the junction contained 16 bases not matched to a gene. Germline CDR1 reads DFQATT; CDR2 reads SNEGSKA (reference sequence). The DNA for the CDR3 is TGCAGTGCTAGCGGGGCACCCGGGACAGCAAGCCCTAACTATGGCTACACCTTC. The encoded protein is CSASGAPGTASPNYGYTF.

In this sample, this clonotype turned up a few times. The J gene is TRBJ2-7, the V gene TRBV9; D is perhaps TRBD2 (5 bases). Trimming took off 3 bases at V and 7 bases at J, with 14 bases between the two ends. CDR3 length: 13 residues. The germline CDR1 and CDR2 sequences are SGDLS and YYNGEE. CDR3 loop: CASSGTPPLEQYF. CDR3 DNA sequence: TGTGCCAGCAGCGGGACTCCCCCACTAGAGCAGTACTTC. Filled out from reference TRBV9 and TRBJ2-7, the complete variable domain reads DSGVTQTPKHLITATGQRVTLRCSPRSGDLSVYWYQQSLDQGLQFLIQYYNGEERAKGNILERFSAQQFPDLHSELNLSSLELGDSALYFCASSGTPPLEQYFGPGTRLTVT.

The gene calls are TRBV4-1 and TRBJ1-3, with TRBD1 matching over 7 bases. The CDR3 extends over 15 amino acids. The V and J ends lost 0 bases and 4 bases, in that order; junction bases with no gene match: 3. The V gene's germline CDR1 is MGHRA and CDR2 YSYEKL. In nucleotides, the CDR3 is TGCGCCAGCAGCCAAGATTCGGACAGGGGAAACACCATATATTTT. It translates to CASSQDSDRGNTIYF.

CDR3 sequence: CASSSLAFAGLVGFDEQFF. The CDR3 coding sequence is TGTGCCAGCAGCTCCCTTGCCTTTGCGGGACTAGTGGGTTTCGATGAGCAGTTCTTC. The chain carries TRBV7-8 and TRBJ2-1; 8 bases match TRBD2. CDR1 is SGHVS and CDR2 is FQNEAQ in the germline V gene. V was clipped by 4 bases and J by 8 bases; unmatched bases: 22. The CDR3 runs 19 residues.

The chain links TRBV25-1 to TRBJ2-3, with 10 bases lining up with TRBD2. CDR1 and CDR2 from the germline V gene are MGHDK and SYGVNS. The J segment lost 7 bases and the V segment lost 6 bases, leaving 19 bases of the junction unmatched. CDR3 length equals 18 residues. CDR3: CASSSIPSSGRSLHTQYF. For the CDR3, the DNA is TGTGCCAGCAGCTCGATTCCCTCTAGCGGGAGAAGCTTACATACGCAGTATTTT. The whole variable domain, remainder taken from reference TRBV25-1 and TRBJ2-3, is EADIYQTPRYLVIGTGKKITLECSQTMGHDKMYWYQQDPGMELHLIHYSYGVNSTEKGDLSSESTVSRIRTEHFPLTLESARPSHTSQYLCASSSIPSSGRSLHTQYFGPGTRLTVL.

The chain combines TRBV20-1 with TRBJ1-6, with no clear D. CDR3 size: 13 residues. V lost 1 base and J lost 6, with 7 bases in between. Per germline, CDR1 DFQATT and CDR2 SNEGSKA (reference sequence). The chain's CDR3 is CSARVDFNSPLHF. The CDR3, as DNA: TGCAGTGCTAGAGTGGACTTTAATTCACCCCTCCACTTT.

As DNA, the CDR3 is TGTGCCAGCAGTTTATTCATCACCGGGGAGCTGTTTTTT. It is translated as CASSLFITGELFF. This rearrangement joins TRBV27 to TRBJ2-2; D gene unclear. Looked up from germline, CDR1 is MNHEY and CDR2 is SMNVEV (reference sequence). This CDR3 region has 13 residues. The V and J ends lost 1 base and 4 bases respectively, with 4 bases between them.

This clonotype was detected only a few times. This chain connects TRBV4-1 to TRBJ1-6; 10 bases are shared with TRBD1. Per the germline V gene, CDR1 is MGHRA and CDR2 is YSYEKL. The CDR3 covers 15 residues. After removal of 4 bases from V and 8 bases from J, the junction contained 5 bases not matched to a gene. The CDR3 DNA sequence: TGCGCCAGCAGCCCTTTTGGACAGGGGGATTCACCCCTCCACTTT. This gives the protein CASSPFGQGDSPLHF.

The chain employs TRBV19 and TRBJ1-2, with 11 positions matching TRBD1. CDR3 size: 14 residues. Germline trimming cut 7 bases from V and 4 bases from J; bases unmatched to any gene: 5. Germline CDR1 reads LNHDA; CDR2 reads SQIVND (reference sequence). The CDR3 reads CASTGGTGGYGYTF. The CDR3 nucleotides read TGTGCCAGTACCGGGGGGACAGGGGGCTATGGCTACACCTTC.

This clonotype came up a few times. The V call is TRBV4-3, the J call TRBJ2-1; D gene unclear. The CDR3 loop spans 16 amino acids. CDR1 LGHNA and CDR2 YSLEER come from the germline V gene. V was clipped by 0 bases and J by 5 bases, with 14 bases between them. The CDR3 sequence: CASSQEVGSANNEQFF. For the CDR3, the DNA is TGCGCCAGCAGCCAAGAAGTAGGATCCGCAAACAATGAGCAGTTCTTC.

In this sample, this clonotype turned up a few times. The chain links TRBV20-1 to TRBJ2-1; 8 positions agree with TRBD2. The CDR3 consists of 13 residues. Germline CDR1 and CDR2: DFQATT and SNEGSKA (reference sequence). V was clipped by 3 bases and J by 8 bases; unmatched bases: 6. As DNA, the CDR3 is TGCAGTGCTAGCGGGGGGGCATTTTATGAGCAGTTCTTC. Its protein is CSASGGAFYEQFF.